The sequence of this TCR beta chain was determined in a study of identical twins. From the 5' RACE reads, TCRdb called clonotypes with MiXCR, one entry per CDR3 protein. The table shows some 1,600,000 distinct CDR3 sequences, with about 30% occurring only once. This clonotype has only a few counts. Germline V CDR1 and CDR2: DFQATT, SNEGSKA (reference sequence). This CDR3 is built from 14 residues. V lost 0 bases and J 2 bases, leaving 10 bases between the germline ends. The chain has TRBV20-1 and TRBJ1-2; possible D gene TRBD1, 5 bases. The specimen sequenced was cord blood. The receptor was derived from a newborn girl in good health. In DNA, the CDR3 is TGCAGTGCTAGAGAACCTCCAGGGAACTATGGCTACACCTTC. Translated, it gives CSAREPPGNYGYTF.